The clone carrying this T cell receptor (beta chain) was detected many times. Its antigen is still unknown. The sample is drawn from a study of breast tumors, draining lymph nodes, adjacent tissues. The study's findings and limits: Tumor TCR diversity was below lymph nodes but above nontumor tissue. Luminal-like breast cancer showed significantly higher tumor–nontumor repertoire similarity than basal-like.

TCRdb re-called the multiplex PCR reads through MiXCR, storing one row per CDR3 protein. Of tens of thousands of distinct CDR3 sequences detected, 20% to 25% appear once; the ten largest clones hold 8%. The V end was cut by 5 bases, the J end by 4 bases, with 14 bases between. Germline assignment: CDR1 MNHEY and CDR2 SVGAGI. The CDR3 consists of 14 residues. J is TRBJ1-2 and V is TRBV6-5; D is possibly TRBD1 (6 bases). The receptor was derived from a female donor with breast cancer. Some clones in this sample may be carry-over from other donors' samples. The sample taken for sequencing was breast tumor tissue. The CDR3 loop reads CASSTAGQIYGYTF. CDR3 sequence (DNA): TGTGCCAGCAGTACAGCGGGACAAATCTATGGCTACACCTTC.